Below are 24 T cell receptor beta chains sequenced from a single sample in a study of blood T cell repertoires in COVID-19. The data were produced by immunoSEQ multiplex PCR, yet TCRdb's version contains in-frame clones alone and is incomplete. The data hold approximately 190,000 clones, with about 88% observed a single time. Sequencing was carried out using peripheral blood. These receptors were taken from a woman aged 40 to 50 who had recovered from COVID-19.

The chain recombines TRBV19 with TRBJ2-3; TRBD1 matches 7 bases. Per the germline V gene, CDR1 is LNHDA and CDR2 is SQIVND (reference sequence). The ends lost 4 bases at V and 0 bases at J; junction bases unmatched: 4. The CDR3 covers 15 residues. DNA of the CDR3: TGTGCCAGTAGTAGCCGACAGGGAAGCACAGATACGCAGTATTTT. Its protein is CASSSRQGSTDTQYF.

This rearrangement joins TRBV27 to TRBJ1-5, with TRBD1 matching over 9 bases. Trimming cost V 4 bases and J 4 bases; bases outside gene matches: 5. The CDR3 spans 15 residues. Germline loops: CDR1 MNHEY, CDR2 SMNVEV (reference sequence). The CDR3 nucleotides are TGTGCCAGCAGTTCGAGCGACAGGGGGAATCAGCCCCAGCATTTT. This codes for CASSSSDRGNQPQHF.

The CDR3: CASSPLVTGEETQYF. CDR3 in DNA: TGTGCCAGCTCACCACTTGTGACAGGGGAGGAGACCCAGTACTTC. The V gene is TRBV18, the J gene TRBJ2-5, with 8 bases that match TRBD1. Germline values: CDR1 KGHSH, CDR2 LQKENI. This CDR3 comprises 15 residues. Trimming took 1 base from V and 5 from J; bases not matched to a gene: 6.

This chain connects TRBV7-9 to TRBJ2-7, with TRBD1 matching over 9 bases. Germline V gene lookup returns CDR1 SEHNR and CDR2 FQNEAQ (reference sequence). The ends lost 6 bases at V and 7 bases at J; junction bases unmatched: 10. The CDR3 has 14 amino acids. Here the CDR3 DNA reads TGTGCCAGCAGTGGCGGACAGGGGCGGAGGGAGCAGTACTTC. It yields the protein CASSGGQGRREQYF.

This chain connects TRBV4-2 to TRBJ1-1, with D possibly TRBD1 on 6 matching bases. V lost 4 bases, J lost 1 base, and 13 bases lay in between. The CDR3 extends over 15 amino acids. Germline lookup yields CDR1 LGHNA and CDR2 YNFKEQ. The DNA for the CDR3 is TGTGCCAGCAGCCCCCCAGACAGGCCGAACACTGAAGCTTTCTTT. Translation: CASSPPDRPNTEAFF.

The rearrangement links TRBV13 to TRBJ2-5; 12 nucleotides line up with TRBD2. The germline V gene encodes CDR1 PRHDT and CDR2 FYEKMQ (reference sequence). The CDR3 consists of 16 residues. Trimming cost V 5 bases and J 2 bases; bases outside gene matches: 6. CDR3 loop: CASSPEGTSGQETQYF. The CDR3 DNA is TGTGCCAGCAGCCCAGAAGGGACTAGCGGGCAAGAGACCCAGTACTTC.

V usage is TRBV7-7 and J usage is TRBJ2-5; D unresolved. V lost 1 base and J 7 bases, leaving 16 bases between the germline ends. The CDR3 has 15 amino acids. Germline V CDR1 and CDR2: SSHAT, FNYEAQ (reference sequence). The CDR3 protein is CASSLEGLGLGTQYF. The DNA for the CDR3 is TGTGCCAGCAGCTTAGAAGGTCTAGGCCTGGGGACCCAGTACTTC.

The chain joins TRBV5-6 to TRBJ2-7; no clear D. CDR1 is SGHDT, CDR2 YYEEEE, per germline. Deletions cut 0 bases from V and 2 bases from J, with 6 bases between. There are 13 residues in the CDR3. CDR3 protein: CASSLVAAYEQYF. As DNA, the CDR3 is TGTGCCAGCAGCTTGGTAGCAGCCTACGAGCAGTACTTC.

V usage is TRBV19 and J usage is TRBJ2-6; 10 bases are a match to TRBD1. In germline, CDR1 is LNHDA, CDR2 SQIVND (reference sequence). V lost 5 bases and J lost 2; bases outside the gene matches: 6. There are 17 residues in the CDR3. The CDR3 region has the DNA TGTGCCAGTAGTCCGGGACAGGGGACTCCTGGGGCCAACGTCCTGACTTTC. Its translation: CASSPGQGTPGANVLTF.

The chain recombines TRBV2 with TRBJ2-3; 11 positions agree with TRBD2. Trimming cost V 7 bases and J 4 bases; bases outside gene matches: 7. Germline V gene lookup returns CDR1 SNHLY and CDR2 FYNNEI. This CDR3 comprises 15 residues. CDR3 in DNA: TGTGCCAGCACCATAGCGGGAGGGATGGCAGATACGCAGTATTTT. It specifies CASTIAGGMADTQYF.

This chain uses TRBV30 with TRBJ2-1; TRBD1 matches at 7 bases. The length of the CDR3 is 14 residues. V lost 0 bases and J lost 5; bases outside the gene matches: 4. Per the germline V gene, CDR1 is GTSNPN and CDR2 is SVGIG (reference sequence). The CDR3: CAWSVGDSNNEQFF. In DNA, the CDR3 is TGTGCCTGGAGTGTTGGGGACAGTAACAATGAGCAGTTCTTC. Filled out from reference TRBV30 and TRBJ2-1, the complete variable domain reads SQTIHQWPATLVQPVGSPLSLECTVEGTSNPNLYWYRQAAGRGLQLLFYSVGIGQISSEVPQNLSASRPQDRQFILSSKKLLLSDSGFYLCAWSVGDSNNEQFFGPGTRLTVL.

The J gene is TRBJ2-7, the V gene TRBV6-5; 9 nucleotides align to TRBD1. The CDR3 spans 13 residues. J gave up 5 bases and V 5 bases, and 4 bases lay outside the gene matches. Germline values: CDR1 MNHEY, CDR2 SVGAGI. CDR3 sequence reads: CASSTGQGNEQYF. The CDR3 DNA sequence: TGTGCCAGCAGTACGGGACAGGGTAACGAGCAGTACTTC.

This clone was detected only once. The V call is TRBV3-1 (or the pseudogene TRBV3-2), the J call TRBJ2-7; D is undetermined. The CDR3 runs to 14 residues. Germline-derived CDR1 and CDR2 are LGHDT and YNNKEL (reference sequence). V dropped 4 bases and J dropped 2 bases, with 12 bases sitting between them. CDR3 DNA sequence: TGTGCCAGCAGCCCAAGCGCAGTTCCCTACGAGCAGTACTTC. Residues: CASSPSAVPYEQYF.

The chain links TRBV28 to TRBJ2-5, with D possibly matching TRBD2 (6 bases). This CDR3 has 13 amino acids. The germline gives CDR1 MDHEN, CDR2 SYDVKM. V gave up 5 bases and J gave up 3 bases, with 10 bases separating them. In DNA, the CDR3 is TGTGCCAGCAGTGAGGGACTGAAAGAGACCCAGTACTTC. It translates to CASSEGLKETQYF.

This chain links TRBV18 with TRBJ1-2, with unresolved D. The CDR3 is made up of 16 amino acids. V was cut by 2 bases and J by 7 bases, with 20 bases left in between. CDR1 and CDR2 from the germline V gene are KGHSH and LQKENI. CDR3 in amino acids: CASSPISPGQAFGYTF. The CDR3 DNA is TGTGCCAGCTCACCAATAAGCCCAGGCCAGGCCTTTGGCTACACCTTC.

This clone was seen a single time. This sequence joins TRBV12-1 and TRBJ1-2. TRBV12-1 constitutes a pseudogene. This CDR3 contains 12 residues. The DNA for the CDR3 is TGTGCCGGGCTGCGGGGGAACTATGGCTACACCTTC. Amino acids: CAGLRGNYGYTF.

The chain is built from TRBV24-1 and TRBJ2-3, with 11 bases identical to TRBD2. Losses at the gene ends were 1 base for V and 2 bases for J; bases not matched to a gene: 13. The CDR3 sequence is 20 residues long. CDR1 is KGHDR and CDR2 is SFDVKD in the germline V gene. The CDR3 here is CATSDLIPSTSGIATDTQYF. In DNA, the CDR3 is TGTGCCACCAGTGATTTAATCCCCTCGACTAGCGGGATCGCCACAGATACGCAGTATTTT.

The chain combines TRBV4-2 with TRBJ1-2, with a possible D match to TRBD1 (6 bases). With 0 bases removed from V and 14 bases from J, the gap between germline ends came to 22 bases. The CDR3 extends over 15 amino acids. CDR1 and CDR2 (germline): LGHNA, YNFKEQ. CDR3 protein: CASSQDLTGNGARTF. DNA for the CDR3: TGTGCCAGCAGCCAAGATCTGACAGGCAATGGGGCTCGGACCTTC.

The chain uses TRBV7-9 and TRBJ2-1, with TRBD1 as a possible D gene (6 bases). In germline, CDR1 is SEHNR, CDR2 FQNEAQ (reference sequence). V was shortened by 11 bases and J by 1 base, with 12 bases between the two germline ends. The CDR3 spans 13 residues. The CDR3 protein is CAGRQVSYNEQFF. The CDR3 DNA sequence: TGTGCCGGAAGACAGGTTTCCTACAATGAGCAGTTCTTC.

The rearrangement uses TRBV7-3 and TRBJ1-2; 9 bases match TRBD1. Germline CDR1 reads SGHTA; CDR2 reads FQGTGA. The CDR3 contains 15 residues. The J segment lost 1 base and the V segment lost 5 bases, leaving 5 bases of the junction unmatched. The CDR3 DNA sequence: TGTGCCAGCAGCCCCGGACAGGGGCTTAACTATGGCTACACCTTC. Translating it yields CASSPGQGLNYGYTF.

The chain employs TRBV5-6 and TRBJ2-2; 8 positions match TRBD1. The CDR3 is 16 amino acids. J gave up 5 bases and V 0 bases, and 6 bases lay outside the gene matches. Per the germline V gene, CDR1 is SGHDT and CDR2 is YYEEEE. CDR3 region: CASSLDGQGYTGELFF. The CDR3 DNA follows: TGTGCCAGCAGCTTGGACGGACAGGGTTATACCGGGGAGCTGTTTTTT.

This clone was detected only once. This sequence joins TRBV9 and TRBJ2-7, with a tentative D call TRBD2 (6 bases). Germline CDR1 SGDLS, CDR2 YYNGEE. The CDR3 loop spans 14 amino acids. V was pared by 2 bases and J by 4 bases, with 13 bases between. The chain's CDR3 is CASSVSGTQYEQYF. CDR3 DNA: TGTGCCAGCAGCGTGTCCGGGACTCAGTACGAGCAGTACTTC.

The rearrangement links TRBV19 to TRBJ2-2, with D possibly matching TRBD1 (6 bases). Trimming left V 5 bases short and J 7 bases short, with 11 bases between. CDR1 is LNHDA and CDR2 is SQIVND in the germline V gene (reference sequence). The CDR3 sequence is 13 residues long. The CDR3 bases are TGTGCCAGTAGTTGGGGGCGCGTCGGGGAGCTGTTTTTT. Its protein product is CASSWGRVGELFF.

The rearrangement uses TRBV7-6 and TRBJ2-3, with 8 nucleotides matching TRBD2. Germline loops: CDR1 SGHVS, CDR2 FNYEAQ. The CDR3 is 16 residues long. The trim removed 5 bases at V and 3 bases at J, leaving 10 bases unmatched. The CDR3 nucleotides are TGTGCCAGCAGCCGATCAGCGGGGGTGGGGACAGATACGCAGTATTTT. Translation: CASSRSAGVGTDTQYF.